The following is a T cell receptor (beta chain) sequence with its context. The data are from a study of tumor-infiltrating lymphocytes in oesophageal squamous cell carcinoma. TCRdb re-analysed the PCR reads in MiXCR, keeping a single row per CDR3 protein. The data show roughly 20,000 distinct CDR3 sequences, with 36% seen just once and around an eighth held by the top ten. CDR3 length: 14 amino acids. Germline V gene lookup returns CDR1 DFQATT and CDR2 SNEGSKA (reference sequence). V lost 6 bases to trimming and J lost 4 bases, with 18 bases between them. The sequenced sample was esophageal tumor tissue. This sequence joins TRBV20-1 and TRBJ1-2; weak D call: TRBD1 (6 bases). This TCR derives from a male donor with esophageal squamous cell carcinoma. The chain's CDR3 is CSAKTTGRGYGYTF. The CDR3 DNA follows: TGCAGTGCAAAAACAACAGGGAGAGGCTATGGCTACACCTTC.